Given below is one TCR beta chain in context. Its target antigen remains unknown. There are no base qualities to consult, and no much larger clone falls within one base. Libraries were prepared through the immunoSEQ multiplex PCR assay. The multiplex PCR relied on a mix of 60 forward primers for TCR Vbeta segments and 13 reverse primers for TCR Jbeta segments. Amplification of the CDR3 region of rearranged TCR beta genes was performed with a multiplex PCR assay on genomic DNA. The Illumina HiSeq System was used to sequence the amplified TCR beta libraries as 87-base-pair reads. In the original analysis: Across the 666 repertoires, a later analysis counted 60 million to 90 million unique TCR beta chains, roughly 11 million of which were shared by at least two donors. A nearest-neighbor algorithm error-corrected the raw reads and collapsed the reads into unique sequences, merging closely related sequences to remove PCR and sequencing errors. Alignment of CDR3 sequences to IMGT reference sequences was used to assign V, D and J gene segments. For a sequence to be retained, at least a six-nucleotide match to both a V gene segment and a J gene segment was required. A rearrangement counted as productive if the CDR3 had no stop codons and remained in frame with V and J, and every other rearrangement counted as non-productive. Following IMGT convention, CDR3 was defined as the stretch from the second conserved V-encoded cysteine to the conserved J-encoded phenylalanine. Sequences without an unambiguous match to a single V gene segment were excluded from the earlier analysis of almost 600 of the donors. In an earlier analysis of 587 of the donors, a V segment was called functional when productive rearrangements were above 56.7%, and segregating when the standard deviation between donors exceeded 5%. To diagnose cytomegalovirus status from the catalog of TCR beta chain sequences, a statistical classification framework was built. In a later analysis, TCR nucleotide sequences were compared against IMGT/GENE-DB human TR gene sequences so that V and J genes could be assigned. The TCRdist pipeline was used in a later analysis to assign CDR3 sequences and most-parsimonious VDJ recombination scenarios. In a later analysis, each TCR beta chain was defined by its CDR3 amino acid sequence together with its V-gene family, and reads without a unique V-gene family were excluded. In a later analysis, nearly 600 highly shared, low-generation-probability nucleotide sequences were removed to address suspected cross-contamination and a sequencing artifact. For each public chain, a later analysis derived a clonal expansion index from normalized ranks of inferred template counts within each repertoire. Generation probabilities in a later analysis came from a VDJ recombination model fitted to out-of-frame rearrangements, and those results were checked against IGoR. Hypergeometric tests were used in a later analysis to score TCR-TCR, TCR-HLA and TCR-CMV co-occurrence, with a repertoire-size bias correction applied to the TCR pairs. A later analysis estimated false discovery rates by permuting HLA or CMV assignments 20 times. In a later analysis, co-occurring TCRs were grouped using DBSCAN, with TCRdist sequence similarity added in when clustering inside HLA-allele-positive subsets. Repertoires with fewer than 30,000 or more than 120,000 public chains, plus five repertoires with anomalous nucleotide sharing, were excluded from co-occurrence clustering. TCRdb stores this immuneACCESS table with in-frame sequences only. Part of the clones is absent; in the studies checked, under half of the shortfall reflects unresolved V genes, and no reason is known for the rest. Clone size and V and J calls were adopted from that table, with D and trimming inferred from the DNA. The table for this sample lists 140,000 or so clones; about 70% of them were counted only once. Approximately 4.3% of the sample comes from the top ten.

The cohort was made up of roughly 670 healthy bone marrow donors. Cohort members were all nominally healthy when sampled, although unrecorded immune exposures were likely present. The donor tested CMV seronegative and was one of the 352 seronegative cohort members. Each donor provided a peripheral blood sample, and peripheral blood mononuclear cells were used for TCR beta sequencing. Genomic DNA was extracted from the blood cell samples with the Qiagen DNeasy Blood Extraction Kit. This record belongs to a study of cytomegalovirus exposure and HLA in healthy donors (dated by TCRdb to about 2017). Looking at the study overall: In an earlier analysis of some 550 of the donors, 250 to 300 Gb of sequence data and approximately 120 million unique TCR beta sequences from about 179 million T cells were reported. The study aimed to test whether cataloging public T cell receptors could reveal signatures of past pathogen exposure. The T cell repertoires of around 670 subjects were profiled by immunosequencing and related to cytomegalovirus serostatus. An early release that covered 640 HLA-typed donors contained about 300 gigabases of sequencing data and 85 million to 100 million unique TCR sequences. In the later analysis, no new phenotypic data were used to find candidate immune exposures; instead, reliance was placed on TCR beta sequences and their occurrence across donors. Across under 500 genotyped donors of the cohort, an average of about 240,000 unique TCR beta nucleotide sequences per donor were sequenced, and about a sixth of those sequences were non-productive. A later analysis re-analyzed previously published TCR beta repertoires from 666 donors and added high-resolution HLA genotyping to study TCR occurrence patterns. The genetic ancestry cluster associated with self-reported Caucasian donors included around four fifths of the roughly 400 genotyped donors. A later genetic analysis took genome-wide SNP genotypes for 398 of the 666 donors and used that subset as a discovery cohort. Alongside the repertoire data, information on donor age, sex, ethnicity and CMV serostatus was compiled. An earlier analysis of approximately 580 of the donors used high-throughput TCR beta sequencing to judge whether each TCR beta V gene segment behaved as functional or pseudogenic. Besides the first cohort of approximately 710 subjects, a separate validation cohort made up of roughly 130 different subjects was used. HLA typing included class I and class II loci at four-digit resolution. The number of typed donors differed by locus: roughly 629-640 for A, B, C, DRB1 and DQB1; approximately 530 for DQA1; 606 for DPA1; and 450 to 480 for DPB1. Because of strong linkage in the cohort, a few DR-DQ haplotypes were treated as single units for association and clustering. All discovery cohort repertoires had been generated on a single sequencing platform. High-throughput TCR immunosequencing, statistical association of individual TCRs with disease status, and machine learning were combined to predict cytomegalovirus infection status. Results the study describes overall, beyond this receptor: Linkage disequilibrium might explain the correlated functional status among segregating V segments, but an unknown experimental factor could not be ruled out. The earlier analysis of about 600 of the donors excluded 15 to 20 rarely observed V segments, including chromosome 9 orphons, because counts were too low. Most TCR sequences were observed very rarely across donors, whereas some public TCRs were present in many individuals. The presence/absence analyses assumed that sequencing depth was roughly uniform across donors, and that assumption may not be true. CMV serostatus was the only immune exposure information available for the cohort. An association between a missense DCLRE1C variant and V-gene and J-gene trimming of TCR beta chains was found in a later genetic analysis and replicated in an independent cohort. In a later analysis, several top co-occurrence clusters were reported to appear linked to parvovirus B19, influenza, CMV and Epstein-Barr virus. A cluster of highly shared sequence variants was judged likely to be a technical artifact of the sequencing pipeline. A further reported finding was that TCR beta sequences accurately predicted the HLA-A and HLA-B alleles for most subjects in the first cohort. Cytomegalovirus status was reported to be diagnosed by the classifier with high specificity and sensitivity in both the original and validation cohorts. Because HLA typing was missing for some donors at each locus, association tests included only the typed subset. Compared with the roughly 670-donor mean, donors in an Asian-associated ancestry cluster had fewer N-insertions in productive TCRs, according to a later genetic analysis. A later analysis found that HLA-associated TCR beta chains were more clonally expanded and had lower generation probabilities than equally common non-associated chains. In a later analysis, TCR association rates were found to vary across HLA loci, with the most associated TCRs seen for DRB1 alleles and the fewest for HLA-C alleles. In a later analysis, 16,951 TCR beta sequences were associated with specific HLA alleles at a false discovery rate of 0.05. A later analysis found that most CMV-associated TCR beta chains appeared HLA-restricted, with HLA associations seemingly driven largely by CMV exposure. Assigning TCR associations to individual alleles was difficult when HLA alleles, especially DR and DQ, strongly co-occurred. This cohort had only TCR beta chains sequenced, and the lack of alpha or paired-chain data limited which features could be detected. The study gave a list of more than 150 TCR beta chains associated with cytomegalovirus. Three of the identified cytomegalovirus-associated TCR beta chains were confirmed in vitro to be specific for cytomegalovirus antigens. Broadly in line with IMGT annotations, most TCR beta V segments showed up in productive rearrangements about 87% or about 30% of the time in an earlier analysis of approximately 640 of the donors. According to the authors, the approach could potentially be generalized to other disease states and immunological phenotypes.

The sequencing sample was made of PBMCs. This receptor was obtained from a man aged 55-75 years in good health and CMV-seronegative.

The CDR3 region: CASSLVGWTDKAFF. The nucleotide sequence reads TGTGCCAGCAGTTTAGTGGGGTGGACAGATAAAGCTTTCTTT. The rearrangement combines TRBV27 with TRBJ1-1; a weak D assignment points to TRBD1 (6 bases agree). Including the terminal cysteine and phenylalanine, the CDR3 comprises 14 residues. Only CDR3 DNA is held: 42 bases, read in frame from base 1. V loses 2 bases, J loses 9 bases, and the germline ends lie 16 bases apart. Reading the germline V gene (reference sequence) gives CDR1 MNHEY and CDR2 SMNVEV.